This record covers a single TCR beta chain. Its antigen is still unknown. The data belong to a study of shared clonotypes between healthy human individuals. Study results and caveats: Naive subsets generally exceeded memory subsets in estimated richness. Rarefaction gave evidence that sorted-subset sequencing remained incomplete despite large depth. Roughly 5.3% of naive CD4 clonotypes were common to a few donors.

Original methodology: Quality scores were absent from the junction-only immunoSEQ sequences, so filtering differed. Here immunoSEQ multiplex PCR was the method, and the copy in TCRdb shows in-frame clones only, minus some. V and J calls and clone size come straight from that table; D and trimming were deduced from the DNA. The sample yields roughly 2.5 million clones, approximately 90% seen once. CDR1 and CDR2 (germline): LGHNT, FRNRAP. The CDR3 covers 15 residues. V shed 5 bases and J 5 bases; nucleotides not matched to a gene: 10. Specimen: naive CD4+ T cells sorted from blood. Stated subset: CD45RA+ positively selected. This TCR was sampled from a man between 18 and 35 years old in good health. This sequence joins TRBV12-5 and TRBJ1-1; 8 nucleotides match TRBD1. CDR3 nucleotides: TGTGCTAGTGGTCCCGGACAGGGTAGTGAAACTGAAGCTTTCTTT. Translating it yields CASGPGQGSETEAFF.